This T cell receptor (beta chain) is drawn from a study of identical twins' blood T cells. CDR3 length: 14 residues. V was pared by 4 bases and J by 7 bases, with 8 bases of the junction left unmatched. TCRdb re-called the 5' RACE reads through MiXCR, storing one row per CDR3 protein. The sample shows fewer than 450,000 distinct CDR3 sequences, 25% to 35% of them seen only once. This clonotype was seen ten or more times. The clonotype originates from a woman between 18 and 50 years old in good health. The sample consisted of PBMCs. The V call is TRBV12-3 or TRBV12-4, the J call TRBJ1-2; 8 nucleotides line up with TRBD1. The DNA of the CDR3 is TGTGCCAGCAGTTGGACAGGGCAATACGGTGGCTACACCTTC. It yields the protein CASSWTGQYGGYTF.